A single T cell receptor beta chain is shown here with its context. Participant reports of clinical history set cohort assignment. In the source study's methods: Estimation of nucleated cell counts relied on the amplification of reference gene primers. Libraries were prepared by immunoSEQ multiplex PCR; TCRdb keeps only in-frame clonotypes and omits some of them. V and J calls and clone size are copied from that table; D and trimming were computed from the DNA. The sample has fewer than 350,000 clones, 90% seen once; the top ten hold about 1.5%. The data are from a study of blood T cell repertoires in COVID-19. For the study at large: Sources were T cells, B-cell-depleted T cells, or PBMCs; the material itself was cDNA or gDNA.

The length of the CDR3 is 10 residues. Deletions cut 7 bases from V and 5 bases from J, with 9 bases between. Per the germline V gene, CDR1 is GTSNPN and CDR2 is SVGIG (reference sequence). This TCR was recovered from a woman aged 18-29 years with acute COVID-19. Specimen: PBMCs or T cells enriched from blood (not recorded which). V usage is TRBV30 and J usage is TRBJ2-7; D is uncertain. CDR3 bases: TGTGCCTTGGCATTAAACGAGCAGTACTTC. Its translation: CALALNEQYF.